One T cell receptor beta chain is described in this entry. Some clones are missing from TCRdb's copy, which holds only in-frame ones; the method was immunoSEQ multiplex PCR. This table has around 100,000 clones, about 87% appearing once. This sample is part of a study of control samples from healthy donors and cancer patients. CDR1 MNHNS and CDR2 SASEGT come from the germline V gene. The CDR3 covers 15 residues. V was cut by 2 bases and J by 1 base, with 8 bases left in between. The receptor's source is a woman aged 70 to 79 in good health. V usage is TRBV6-1 and J usage is TRBJ2-2; no clear D. Sequencing was performed on blood. The CDR3 sequence: CASSEMTGNTGELFF. Here the CDR3 DNA reads TGTGCCAGCAGTGAAATGACGGGGAACACCGGGGAGCTGTTTTTT.